Below are 7 T cell receptor beta chains sequenced from a single sample in a study of identical twins. One entry per CDR3 protein, called by TCRdb with MiXCR from the 5' RACE reads. The sample holds about 470,000 distinct CDR3 sequences, roughly a quarter seen once. These records were also assigned to another study, of T cells expressing NK-cell markers.

Sequenced: CD4+ T cells sorted from blood. The receptors originated from a woman aged 18-29 years in good health.

This sequence joins TRBV6-2 or TRBV6-3 and TRBJ2-1; TRBD2 matches at 8 bases. The V segment lost 7 bases and the J segment 4 bases; nucleotides outside the gene matches: 12. CDR3 length: 16 residues. CDR1 and CDR2 (germline): MNHEY, SVGEGT. The CDR3 DNA is TGTGCCAGCACCCACCCGGACCGGGAGGGGTACAATGAGCAGTTCTTC. Its translation: CASTHPDREGYNEQFF.

The chain carries TRBV7-2 and TRBJ1-2; 8 bases align to TRBD1. V dropped 7 bases and J dropped 3; count of bases not matched to a gene: 10. Germline CDR1 is SGHTA and CDR2 is FQGNSA. The CDR3 consists of 15 residues. This CDR3 is CASTPGTGLYYGYTF. Here the CDR3 DNA reads TGTGCCAGCACCCCCGGGACAGGACTATACTATGGCTACACCTTC. Based on the CDR3 plus reference TRBV7-2 and TRBJ1-2, the full variable domain is GAGVSQSPSNKVTEKGKDVELRCDPISGHTALYWYRQSLGQGLEFLIYFQGNSAPDKSGLPSDRFSAERTGGSVSTLTIQRTQQEDSAVYLCASTPGTGLYYGYTFGSGTRLTVV.

The chain has TRBV6-2 or TRBV6-3 and TRBJ1-2; a weak D match, TRBD1 (6 bases). The CDR3 runs to 16 residues. Germline V gene lookup returns CDR1 MNHEY and CDR2 SVGEGT. Between the trimmed V and J ends, which lost 4 bases and 3 bases, there was a span of 18 bases. The CDR3 nucleotides are TGTGCCAGCAGTTCAGGAGCAGGGGAGGCCCACTATGGCTACACCTTC. This codes for CASSSGAGEAHYGYTF.

This clonotype was observed a handful of times. This chain connects TRBV4-3 to TRBJ1-5; D ambiguous. This CDR3 has 14 amino acids. CDR1 is LGHNA and CDR2 is YSLEER in the germline V gene. Trimming took 0 bases from V and 4 from J, leaving 7 bases between them. For the CDR3, the DNA is TGCGCCAGCAGCCAAGAGGACGGTAATCAGCCCCAGCATTTT. As protein: CASSQEDGNQPQHF.

In its sample, this clonotype was seen a few times. The V gene is TRBV4-3, the J gene TRBJ2-1, with D unresolved. The germline V and J ends were trimmed by 4 bases and 0 bases, with 13 bases remaining between them. The germline V gene encodes CDR1 LGHNA and CDR2 YSLEER. This CDR3 has 16 residues. The CDR3 loop reads CASSPLPSSSYNEQFF. CDR3 nucleotides: TGCGCCAGCAGCCCCCTGCCTTCAAGCTCCTACAATGAGCAGTTCTTC.

CDR3 DNA: TGTGCCAGCAGCTCCGACAGGAGAGGGCAAGAGACCCAGTACTTC. It specifies CASSSDRRGQETQYF. This chain joins TRBV12-3 or TRBV12-4 and TRBJ2-5; a weak D match, TRBD1 (6 bases). Between the trimmed V and J ends, which lost 6 bases and 2 bases, there was a span of 16 bases. The CDR3 contains 15 residues.

This clonotype turned up a few times. The J gene is TRBJ1-1, the V gene TRBV7-9; D is unresolved. CDR1 and CDR2 from the germline V gene are SEHNR and FQNEAQ (reference sequence). The CDR3 is 13 residues long. Trimming stripped 1 base from V and 6 bases from J, with 9 bases between. DNA for the CDR3: TGTGCCAGCAGCTTAGGAGGGATCCCTGAAGCTTTCTTT. This sequence encodes CASSLGGIPEAFF.